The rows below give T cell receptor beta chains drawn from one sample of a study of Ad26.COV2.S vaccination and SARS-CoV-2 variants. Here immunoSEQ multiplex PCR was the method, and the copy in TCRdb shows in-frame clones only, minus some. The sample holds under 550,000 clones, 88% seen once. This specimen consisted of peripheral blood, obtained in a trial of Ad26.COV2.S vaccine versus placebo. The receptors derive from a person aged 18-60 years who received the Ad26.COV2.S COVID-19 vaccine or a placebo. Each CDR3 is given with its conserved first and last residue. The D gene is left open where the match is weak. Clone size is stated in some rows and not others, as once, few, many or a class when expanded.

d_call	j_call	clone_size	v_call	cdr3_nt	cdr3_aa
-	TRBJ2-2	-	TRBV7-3	TGTGCCAGCAGCTCTTACAACACCGGGGAGCTGTTTTTT	CASSSYNTGELFF
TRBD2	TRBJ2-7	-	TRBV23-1	TGCGCCAGCAGTCAATCGTGGACTAGCGGGCGCTGCTCCTACGAGCAGTACTTC	CASSQSWTSGRCSYEQYF
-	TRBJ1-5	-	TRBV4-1	TGCGCCAGCAGCCAAGATGTCGTCAGGGGACCTCAGCCCCAGCATTTT	CASSQDVVRGPQPQHF
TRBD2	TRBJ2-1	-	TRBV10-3	TGTGCCATCAGTGAGCCCACCGGGACTAGCGGGGGGGCGGAGCAGTTCTTC	CAISEPTGTSGGAEQFF
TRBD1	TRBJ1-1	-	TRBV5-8	TGTGCCAGCAGGCCGACAGGGACTCTGGAAGCAGCTTTCTTT	CASRPTGTLEAAFF
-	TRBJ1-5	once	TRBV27	TGTGCCAGCACTACTGACAGTTTCAATCAGCCCCAGCATTTT	CASTTDSFNQPQHF
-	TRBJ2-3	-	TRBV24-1	TGTGCCACCAAAGGTAGCACAGATACGCAGTATTTT	CATKGSTDTQYF
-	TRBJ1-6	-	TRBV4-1	TGCGCCAGCAGCCTGACCTACGGGGGAGAAAGCTATAATTCACCCCTCCACTTT	CASSLTYGGESYNSPLHF
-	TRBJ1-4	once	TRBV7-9	TGTGCCAGCAGCCCTACAGGGAGGGTGGATAAACTGTTTTTT	CASSPTGRVDKLFF
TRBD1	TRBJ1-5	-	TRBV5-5	TGTGCCAGCAAGGCCGGGACAGGCAATCAGCCCCAGCATTTT	CASKAGTGNQPQHF
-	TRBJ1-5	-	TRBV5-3	TGTGCCAGAAGCTTTGACAGGCCTTATCAGCCCCAGCATTTT	CARSFDRPYQPQHF
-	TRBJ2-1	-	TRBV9	TGTGCCAGCAGCGTAGTTGACACCCCATCCTACAATGAGCAGTTCTTC	CASSVVDTPSYNEQFF
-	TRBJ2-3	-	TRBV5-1	TGCGCCAGCAGCTTATCAGGGGCACGCACAGATACGCAGTATTTT	CASSLSGARTDTQYF
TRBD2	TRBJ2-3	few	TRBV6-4	TGTGCCAGCAGTGTGGTAGCGGGGGGGAGAGATACGCAGTATTTT	CASSVVAGGRDTQYF